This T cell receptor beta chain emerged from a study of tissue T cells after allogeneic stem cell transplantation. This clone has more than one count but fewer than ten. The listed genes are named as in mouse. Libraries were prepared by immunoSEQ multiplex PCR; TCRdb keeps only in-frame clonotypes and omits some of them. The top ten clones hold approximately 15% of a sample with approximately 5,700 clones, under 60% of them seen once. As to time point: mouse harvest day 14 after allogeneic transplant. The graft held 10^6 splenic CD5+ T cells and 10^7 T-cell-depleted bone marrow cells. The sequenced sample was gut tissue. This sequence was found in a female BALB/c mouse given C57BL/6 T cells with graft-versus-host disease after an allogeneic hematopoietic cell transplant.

The CDR3 region is CASSLYRGHSDYTF. The CDR3 DNA, read in part, is TGTGCCAGCAGTCTGTACAGGGGGCACTCCGACTACACC. The V gene is TRBV26, the J gene TRBJ1-2, with 9 bases fitting TRBD1. The sequence runs out 1 residue before the end of the CDR3; the remainder is reconstructed from the germline J gene. The V segment lost 1 base and the J segment 3 bases; nucleotides outside the gene matches: 0. Germline-derived CDR1 and CDR2 are KGHPV and FQNQEV (reference sequence). The CDR3 is 14 amino acids.